This T cell receptor (beta chain) was recovered during a study of cytomegalovirus exposure and HLA in healthy donors. Amplification used 60 Vbeta primers and 13 Jbeta primers. Sequencing used immunoSEQ multiplex PCR; TCRdb keeps in-frame clones, though not all of them. The table lists roughly 150,000 clones, 65% to 85% of them singletons. Material for sequencing was PBMCs. This sequence originates from a woman in her thirties or forties in good health and CMV-seropositive.

DNA for the CDR3: TGCGCCAGCAGGCCGGGGACTAGCGTAACTAGCACAGATACGCAGTATTTT. It specifies CASRPGTSVTSTDTQYF. The chain links TRBV5-1 to TRBJ2-3; TRBD2 matches 10 bases. Germline V gene sequence: CDR1 SGHRS, CDR2 YFSETQ. V was pared by 5 bases and J by 0 bases, with 9 bases of the junction left unmatched. The CDR3 extends over 17 amino acids.